These T cell receptor beta chains were read from a single sample in a study of shared clonotypes between healthy human individuals. TCRdb's copy holds only in-frame clones and misses some; the assay was immunoSEQ multiplex PCR. Of some 1,900,000 clones detected, about 95% appear once; the ten largest clones hold around 1%. The source material was naive CD8+ T cells sorted from blood. These receptors originate from a man younger than 30 in good health. Each CDR3 is given without its conserved first and last residue. Fields, in order: V gene, J gene, CDR3 protein.

v_call: TRBV5-6
j_call: TRBJ1-5
cdr3_aa: ASSLLGPNQPQH

v_call: TRBV28
j_call: TRBJ2-7
cdr3_aa: ASSFRGGYYEQY

v_call: TRBV13
j_call: TRBJ2-5
cdr3_aa: ASSATLTGTTQETQY

v_call: TRBV18
j_call: TRBJ2-2
cdr3_aa: ASSPPGTENTGELF

v_call: TRBV6-6
j_call: TRBJ2-7
cdr3_aa: ASSYTSGSSYEQY

v_call: TRBV7-2
j_call: TRBJ2-1
cdr3_aa: ASSPVKRAGYNEQF

v_call: TRBV28
j_call: TRBJ2-1
cdr3_aa: ASSSLGEQF

v_call: TRBV27
j_call: TRBJ2-7
cdr3_aa: ASSFAGGEQY

v_call: TRBV6-5
j_call: TRBJ2-3
cdr3_aa: ASSSIGGSTDTQY

v_call: TRBV6-5
j_call: TRBJ2-3
cdr3_aa: ASSYRVLDTQY

v_call: TRBV6-6
j_call: TRBJ2-3
cdr3_aa: ASGLGAGAWDTQY

v_call: TRBV7-9
j_call: TRBJ2-1
cdr3_aa: ANRWGNEQF

v_call: TRBV27
j_call: TRBJ2-7
cdr3_aa: ASSLRGSYEQY

v_call: TRBV5-1
j_call: TRBJ2-5
cdr3_aa: ASSPPGLAGKETQY

v_call: TRBV28
j_call: TRBJ1-4
cdr3_aa: ASSVHADRGREKLF

v_call: TRBV7-9
j_call: TRBJ2-7
cdr3_aa: ASSPGQGGFYEQY

v_call: TRBV7-9
j_call: TRBJ2-3
cdr3_aa: ASSSTSGGRDTQY

v_call: TRBV10-2
j_call: TRBJ1-1
cdr3_aa: ASSSHSNTEAF

v_call: TRBV10-2
j_call: TRBJ1-2
cdr3_aa: ASSERGQGAPGYT

v_call: TRBV29-1
j_call: TRBJ2-1
cdr3_aa: SVDPGHRGPGEQF

v_call: TRBV20-1
j_call: TRBJ2-7
cdr3_aa: SADTGNEQY

v_call: TRBV19
j_call: TRBJ1-1
cdr3_aa: ASSTPGQGASMNTEAF

v_call: TRBV7-2
j_call: TRBJ1-2
cdr3_aa: ASSFGQGPIYGYT

v_call: TRBV4-1
j_call: TRBJ2-1
cdr3_aa: ASSQGAGASSYNEQF

v_call: TRBV25-1
j_call: TRBJ2-3
cdr3_aa: ASRPGLGFDTQY

v_call: TRBV10-2
j_call: TRBJ2-1
cdr3_aa: ASSEGGLAGSYNEQF

v_call: TRBV27
j_call: TRBJ2-3
cdr3_aa: ASSTLDRGTRADTQY